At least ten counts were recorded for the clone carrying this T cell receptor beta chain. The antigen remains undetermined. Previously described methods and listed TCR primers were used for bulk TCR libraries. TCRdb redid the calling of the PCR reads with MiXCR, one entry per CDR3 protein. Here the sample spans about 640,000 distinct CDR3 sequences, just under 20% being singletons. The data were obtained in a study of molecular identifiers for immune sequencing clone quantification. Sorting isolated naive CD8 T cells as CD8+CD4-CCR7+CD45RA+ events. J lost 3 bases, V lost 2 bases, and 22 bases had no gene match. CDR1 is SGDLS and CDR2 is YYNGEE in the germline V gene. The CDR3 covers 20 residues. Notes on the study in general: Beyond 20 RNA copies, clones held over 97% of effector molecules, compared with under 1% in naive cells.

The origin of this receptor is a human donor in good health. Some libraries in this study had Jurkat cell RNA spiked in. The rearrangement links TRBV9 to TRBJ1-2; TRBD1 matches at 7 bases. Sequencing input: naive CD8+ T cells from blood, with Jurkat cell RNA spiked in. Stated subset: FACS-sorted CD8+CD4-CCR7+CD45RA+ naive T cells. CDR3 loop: CASSVDSYRGRPAGDYGYTF. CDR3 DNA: TGTGCCAGCAGCGTCGACTCCTACAGGGGACGACCAGCCGGAGACTATGGCTACACCTTC.